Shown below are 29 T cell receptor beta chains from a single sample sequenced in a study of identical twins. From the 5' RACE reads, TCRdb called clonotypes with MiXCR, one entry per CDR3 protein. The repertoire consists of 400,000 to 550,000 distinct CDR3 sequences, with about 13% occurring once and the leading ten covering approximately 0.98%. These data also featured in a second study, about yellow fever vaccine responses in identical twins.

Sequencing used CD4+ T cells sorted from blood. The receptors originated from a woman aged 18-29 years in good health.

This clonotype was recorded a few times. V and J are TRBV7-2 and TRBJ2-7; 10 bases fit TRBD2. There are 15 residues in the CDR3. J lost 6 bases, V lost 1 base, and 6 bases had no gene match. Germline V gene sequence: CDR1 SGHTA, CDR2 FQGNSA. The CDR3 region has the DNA TGTGCCAGCAGCTTAGGGGGAGCGGGAGGGGGCGAGCAGTACTTC. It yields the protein CASSLGGAGGGEQYF.

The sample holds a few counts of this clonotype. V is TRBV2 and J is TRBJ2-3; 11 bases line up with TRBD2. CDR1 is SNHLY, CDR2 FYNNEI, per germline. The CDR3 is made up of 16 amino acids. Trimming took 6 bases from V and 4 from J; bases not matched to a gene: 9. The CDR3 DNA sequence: TGTGCCAGCAGGCCCACGGGACTAGCGGACTCAGATACGCAGTATTTT. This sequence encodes CASRPTGLADSDTQYF.

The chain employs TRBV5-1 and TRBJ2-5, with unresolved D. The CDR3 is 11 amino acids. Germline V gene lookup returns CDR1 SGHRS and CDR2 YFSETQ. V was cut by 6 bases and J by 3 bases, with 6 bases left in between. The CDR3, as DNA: TGCGCCAGCAAGAGTAAAGAGACCCAGTACTTC. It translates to CASKSKETQYF.

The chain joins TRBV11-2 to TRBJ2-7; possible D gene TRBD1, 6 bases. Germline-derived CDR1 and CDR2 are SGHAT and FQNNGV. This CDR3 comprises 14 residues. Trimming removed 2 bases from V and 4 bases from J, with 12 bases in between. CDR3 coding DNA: TGTGCCAGCAGCTTAACAGGGCAGGGGTACGAGCAGTACTTC. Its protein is CASSLTGQGYEQYF.

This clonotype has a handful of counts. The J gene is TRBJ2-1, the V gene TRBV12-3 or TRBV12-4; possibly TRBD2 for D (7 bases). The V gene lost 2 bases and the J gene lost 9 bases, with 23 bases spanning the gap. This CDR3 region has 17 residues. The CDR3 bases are TGTGCCAGCAGTTTAAGGGGGGGGCCAGGTGTAATTGGTGAGCAGTTCTTC. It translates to CASSLRGGPGVIGEQFF.

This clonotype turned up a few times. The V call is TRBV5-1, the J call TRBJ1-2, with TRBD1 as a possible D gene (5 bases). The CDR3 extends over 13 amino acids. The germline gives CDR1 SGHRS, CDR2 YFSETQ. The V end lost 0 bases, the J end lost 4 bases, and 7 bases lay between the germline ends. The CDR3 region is CASSLEGPYGYTF. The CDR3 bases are TGCGCCAGCAGCTTGGAGGGACCCTATGGCTACACCTTC. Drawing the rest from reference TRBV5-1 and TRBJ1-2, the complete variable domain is KAGVTQTPRYLIKTRGQQVTLSCSPISGHRSVSWYQQTPGQGLQFLFEYFSETQRNKGNFPGRFSGRQFSNSRSEMNVSTLELGDSALYLCASSLEGPYGYTFGSGTRLTVV.

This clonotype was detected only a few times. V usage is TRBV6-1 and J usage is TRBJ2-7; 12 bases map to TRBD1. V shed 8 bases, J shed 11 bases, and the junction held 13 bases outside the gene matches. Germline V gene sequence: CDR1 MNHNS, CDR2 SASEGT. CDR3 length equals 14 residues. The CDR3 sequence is CASGGRDRGREEYF. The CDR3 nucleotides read TGTGCCAGCGGGGGCCGGGACAGGGGGCGGGAGGAGTACTTC.

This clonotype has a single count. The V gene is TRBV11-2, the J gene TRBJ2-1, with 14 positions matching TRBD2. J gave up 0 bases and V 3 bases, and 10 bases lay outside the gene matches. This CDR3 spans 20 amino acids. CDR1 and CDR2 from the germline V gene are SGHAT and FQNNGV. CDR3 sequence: CASSFRLRLAGGSSYNEQFF. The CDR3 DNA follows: TGTGCCAGCAGCTTTAGATTAAGACTAGCGGGAGGGAGCTCCTACAATGAGCAGTTCTTC.

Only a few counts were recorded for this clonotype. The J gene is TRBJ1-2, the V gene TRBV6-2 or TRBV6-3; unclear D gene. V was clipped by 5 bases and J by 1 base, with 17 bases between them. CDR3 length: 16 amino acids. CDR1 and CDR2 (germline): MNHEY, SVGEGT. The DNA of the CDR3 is TGTGCCAGCAGTCCTGAGGACCTAATGCATAACTATGGCTACACCTTC. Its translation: CASSPEDLMHNYGYTF.

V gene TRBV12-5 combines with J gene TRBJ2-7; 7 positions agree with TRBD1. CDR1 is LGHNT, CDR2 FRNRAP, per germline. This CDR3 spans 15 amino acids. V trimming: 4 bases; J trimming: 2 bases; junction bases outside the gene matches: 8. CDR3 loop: CASGSPGGPTYEQYF. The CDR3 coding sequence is TGTGCTAGTGGTTCCCCAGGGGGACCGACCTACGAGCAGTACTTC.

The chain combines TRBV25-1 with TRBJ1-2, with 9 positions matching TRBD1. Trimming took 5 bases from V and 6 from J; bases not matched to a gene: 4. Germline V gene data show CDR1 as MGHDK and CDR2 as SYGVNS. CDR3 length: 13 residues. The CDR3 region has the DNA TGTGCCAGCAGTTACCGGACAGGGGATGGCTACACCTTC. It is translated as CASSYRTGDGYTF.

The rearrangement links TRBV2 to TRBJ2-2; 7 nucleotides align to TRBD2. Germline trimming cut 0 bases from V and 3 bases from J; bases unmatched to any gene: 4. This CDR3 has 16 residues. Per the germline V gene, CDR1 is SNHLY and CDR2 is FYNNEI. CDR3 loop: CASSEATGGDTGELFF. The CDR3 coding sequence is TGTGCCAGCAGTGAAGCGACGGGAGGCGACACCGGGGAGCTGTTTTTT.

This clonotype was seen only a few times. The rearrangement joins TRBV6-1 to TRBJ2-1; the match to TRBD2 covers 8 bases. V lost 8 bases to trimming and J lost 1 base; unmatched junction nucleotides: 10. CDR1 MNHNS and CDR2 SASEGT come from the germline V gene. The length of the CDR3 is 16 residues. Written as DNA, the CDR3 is TGTGCCAGCGATGGGCGGGGGGTACGATCCTACAATGAGCAGTTCTTC. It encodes CASDGRGVRSYNEQFF.

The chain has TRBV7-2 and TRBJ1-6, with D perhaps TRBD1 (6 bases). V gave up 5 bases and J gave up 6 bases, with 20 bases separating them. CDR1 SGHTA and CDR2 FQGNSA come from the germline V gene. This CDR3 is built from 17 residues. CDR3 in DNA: TGTGCCAGCAGCAGAAAAGGGGGGGCGCATAGTAATTCACCCCTCCACTTT. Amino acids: CASSRKGGAHSNSPLHF.

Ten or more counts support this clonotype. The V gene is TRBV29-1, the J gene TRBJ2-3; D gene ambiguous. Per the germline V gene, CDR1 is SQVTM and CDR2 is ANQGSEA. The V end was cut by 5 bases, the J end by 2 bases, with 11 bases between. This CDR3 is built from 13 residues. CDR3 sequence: CSVLLQSTDTQYF. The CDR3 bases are TGCAGCGTTTTACTTCAGTCCACAGATACGCAGTATTTT.

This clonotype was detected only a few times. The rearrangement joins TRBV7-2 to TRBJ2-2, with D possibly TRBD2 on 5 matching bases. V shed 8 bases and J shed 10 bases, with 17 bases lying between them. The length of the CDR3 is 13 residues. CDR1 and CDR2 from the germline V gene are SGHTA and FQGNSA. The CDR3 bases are TGTGCCAGCCGGCGGGCGACACTTGAGGAGCTGTTTTTT. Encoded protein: CASRRATLEELFF.

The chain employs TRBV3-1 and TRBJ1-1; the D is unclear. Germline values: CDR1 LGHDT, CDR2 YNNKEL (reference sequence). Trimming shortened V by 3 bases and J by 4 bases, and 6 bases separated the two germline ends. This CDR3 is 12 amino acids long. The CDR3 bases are TGTGCCAGCAGCCAGTTAGCCACTGAAGCTTTCTTT. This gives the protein CASSQLATEAFF.

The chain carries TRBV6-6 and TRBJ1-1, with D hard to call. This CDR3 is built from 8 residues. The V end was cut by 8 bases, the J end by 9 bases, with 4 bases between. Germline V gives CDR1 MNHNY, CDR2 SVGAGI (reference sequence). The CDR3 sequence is CASGQAFF. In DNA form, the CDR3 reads TGTGCCAGCGGTCAAGCTTTCTTT.

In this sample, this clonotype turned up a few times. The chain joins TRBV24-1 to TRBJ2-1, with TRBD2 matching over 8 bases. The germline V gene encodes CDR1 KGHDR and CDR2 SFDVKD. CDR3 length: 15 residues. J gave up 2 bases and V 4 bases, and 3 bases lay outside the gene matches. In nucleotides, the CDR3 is TGTGCCACCAGTGAGAAGCGGGGGACCTACAATGAGCAGTTCTTC. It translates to CATSEKRGTYNEQFF.

The CDR3 sequence: CASRDRGTKETQYF. CDR3 in DNA: TGTGCCAGCAGAGACAGGGGGACAAAAGAGACCCAGTACTTC. This rearrangement joins TRBV7-9 to TRBJ2-5, with 9 nucleotides matching TRBD1. Germline CDR1 reads SEHNR; CDR2 reads FQNEAQ (reference sequence). The ends lost 6 bases at V and 3 bases at J; junction bases unmatched: 5. This CDR3 is 14 amino acids long. Based on the CDR3 plus reference TRBV7-9 and TRBJ2-5, the full variable domain is DTGVSQNPRHKITKRGQNVTFRCDPISEHNRLYWYRQTLGQGPEFLTYFQNEAQLEKSRLLSDRFSAERPKGSFSTLEIQRTEQGDSAMYLCASRDRGTKETQYFGPGTRLLVL.

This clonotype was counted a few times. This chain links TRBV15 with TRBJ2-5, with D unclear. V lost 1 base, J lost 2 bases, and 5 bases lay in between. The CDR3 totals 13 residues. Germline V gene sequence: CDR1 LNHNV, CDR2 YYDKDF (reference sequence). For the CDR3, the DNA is TGTGCCACCAGCAGAGCCTTACAAGAGACCCAGTACTTC. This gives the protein CATSRALQETQYF.

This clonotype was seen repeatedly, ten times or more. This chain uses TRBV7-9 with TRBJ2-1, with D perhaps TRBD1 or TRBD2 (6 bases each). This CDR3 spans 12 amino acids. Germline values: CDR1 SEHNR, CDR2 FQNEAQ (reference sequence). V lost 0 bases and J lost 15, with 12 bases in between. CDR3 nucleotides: TGTGCCAGCAGCTTAGCGCTTGGGGGGCGGTTCTTC. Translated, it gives CASSLALGGRFF.

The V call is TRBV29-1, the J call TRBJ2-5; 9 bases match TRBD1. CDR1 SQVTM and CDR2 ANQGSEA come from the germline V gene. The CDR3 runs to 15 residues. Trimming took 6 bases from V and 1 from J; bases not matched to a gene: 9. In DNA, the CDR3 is TGCAGCGTAACCAGGAACAGGGGGCTCCAAGAGACCCAGTACTTC. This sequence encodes CSVTRNRGLQETQYF.

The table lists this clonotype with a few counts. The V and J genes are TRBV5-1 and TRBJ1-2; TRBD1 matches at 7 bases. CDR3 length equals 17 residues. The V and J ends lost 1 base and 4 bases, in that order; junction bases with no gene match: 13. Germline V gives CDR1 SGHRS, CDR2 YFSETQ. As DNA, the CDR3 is TGCGCCAGCAGCTTGTCGCCAAAAGACAGGGTCAGCTATGGCTACACCTTC. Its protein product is CASSLSPKDRVSYGYTF.

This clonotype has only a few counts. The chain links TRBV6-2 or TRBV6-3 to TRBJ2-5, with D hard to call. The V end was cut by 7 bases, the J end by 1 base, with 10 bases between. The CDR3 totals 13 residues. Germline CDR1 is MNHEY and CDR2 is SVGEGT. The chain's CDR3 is CASTHRIQETQYF. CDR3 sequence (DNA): TGTGCCAGCACCCATCGGATCCAAGAGACCCAGTACTTC.

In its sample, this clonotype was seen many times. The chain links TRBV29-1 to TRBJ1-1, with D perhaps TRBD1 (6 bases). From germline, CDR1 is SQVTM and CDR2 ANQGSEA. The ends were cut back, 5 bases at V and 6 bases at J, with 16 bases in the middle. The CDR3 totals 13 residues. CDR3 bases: TGCAGCGTTTCGTTGGGGGAGGGGGCTGAAGCTTTCTTT. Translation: CSVSLGEGAEAFF.

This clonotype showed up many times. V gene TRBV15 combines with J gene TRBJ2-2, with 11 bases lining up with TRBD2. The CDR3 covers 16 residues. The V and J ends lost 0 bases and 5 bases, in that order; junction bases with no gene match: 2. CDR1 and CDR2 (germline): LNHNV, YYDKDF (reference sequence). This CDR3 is CATSRELAGATGELFF. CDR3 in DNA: TGTGCCACCAGCAGAGAACTAGCGGGGGCGACCGGGGAGCTGTTTTTT.

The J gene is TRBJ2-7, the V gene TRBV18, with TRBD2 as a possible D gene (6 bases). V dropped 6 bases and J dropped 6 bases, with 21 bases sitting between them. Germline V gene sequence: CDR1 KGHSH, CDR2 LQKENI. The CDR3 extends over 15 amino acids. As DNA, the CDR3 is TGTGCCAGCTCCGCAAAGTCGGGGGAGTCAGGCGAGCAGTACTTC. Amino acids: CASSAKSGESGEQYF.

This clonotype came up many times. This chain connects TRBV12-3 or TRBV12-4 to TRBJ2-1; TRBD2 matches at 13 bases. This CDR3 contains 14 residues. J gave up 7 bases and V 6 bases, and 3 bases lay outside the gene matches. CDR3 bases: TGTGCCAGCAGCCAGGGACTAGCGGGGAATGAGCAGTTCTTC. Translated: CASSQGLAGNEQFF.